These 14 T cell receptor beta chains were sequenced from one sample in a study of early T cells in non-severe SARS-CoV-2 infection. A single record per CDR3 protein comes from TCRdb applying MiXCR to the 5' RACE reads. Of 50,000 to 60,000 distinct CDR3 sequences listed, under 15% are singletons. Material for sequencing was whole blood. The receptors were gathered from an adult who was a healthcare worker with PCR-confirmed SARS-CoV-2 infection or an uninfected control (not recorded which).

The chain combines TRBV30 with TRBJ2-1; 7 bases match TRBD2. The V gene's germline CDR1 is GTSNPN and CDR2 SVGIG (reference sequence). CDR3 size: 16 residues. The ends lost 0 bases at V and 9 bases at J; junction bases unmatched: 14. CDR3 residues: CAWSVAGRWLAVEQFF. For the CDR3, the DNA is TGTGCCTGGAGTGTAGCTGGAAGGTGGCTAGCGGTTGAGCAGTTCTTC.

Many counts were recorded for this clonotype. The chain is built from TRBV20-1 and TRBJ1-2; D gene uncertain. With 6 bases removed from V and 8 bases from J, the gap between germline ends came to 16 bases. The CDR3 is made up of 12 amino acids. Germline-derived CDR1 and CDR2 are DFQATT and SNEGSKA (reference sequence). CDR3 in amino acids: CSAIYQSGGYTF. CDR3 coding DNA: TGCAGTGCGATCTATCAGTCTGGGGGCTACACCTTC.

This clonotype was counted at least ten times. The rearrangement links TRBV6-1 to TRBJ2-1; 9 positions agree with TRBD2. CDR3 size: 16 residues. Germline values: CDR1 MNHNS, CDR2 SASEGT. J was trimmed by 1 base and V by 1 base; bases with no gene match: 2. The CDR3 loop reads CASSEDSGGSYNEQFF. Here the CDR3 DNA reads TGTGCCAGCAGTGAAGATAGCGGGGGTTCCTACAATGAGCAGTTCTTC.

In its sample, this clonotype was seen a few times. The chain couples TRBV5-1 to TRBJ2-1, with TRBD1 matching over 7 bases. Germline loops: CDR1 SGHRS, CDR2 YFSETQ. V lost 3 bases, J lost 5 bases, and 11 bases stayed unmatched. The CDR3 covers 16 residues. The CDR3 spells CASSSNRGPRDNEQFF. The CDR3 nucleotides are TGCGCCAGCAGCTCAAACAGGGGCCCGAGGGACAATGAGCAGTTCTTC.

Only a few counts were recorded for this clonotype. This chain joins TRBV6-2 or TRBV6-3 and TRBJ1-4; tentative D call: TRBD1 (5 bases). Germline-derived CDR1 and CDR2 are MNHEY and SVGEGT. The CDR3 contains 14 residues. Between the trimmed V and J ends, which lost 6 bases and 5 bases, there was a span of 13 bases. CDR3 in DNA: TGTGCCAGCAGGAGGTGGGCAGGGAATGAAAAACTGTTTTTT. As protein: CASRRWAGNEKLFF.

This clonotype showed up just a few times. The chain has TRBV29-1 and TRBJ1-3, with a tentative D call TRBD1 (6 bases). The CDR3 covers 14 residues. Trimming stripped 1 base from V and 0 bases from J, with 7 bases between. Looked up from germline, CDR1 is SQVTM and CDR2 is ANQGSEA. The CDR3 DNA is TGCAGCGTTGAAGCGGACAGCTCTGGAAACACCATATATTTT. Encoded protein: CSVEADSSGNTIYF.

The genes are TRBV29-1 and TRBJ2-1, with TRBD1 identical over 7 bases. This CDR3 is 13 amino acids long. Germline trimming cut 8 bases from V and 2 bases from J; bases unmatched to any gene: 6. Germline CDR1 reads SQVTM; CDR2 reads ANQGSEA. Written as DNA, the CDR3 is TGCAGCTCGACAGGGATCGCCTACAATGAGCAGTTCTTC. The encoded protein is CSSTGIAYNEQFF.

This rearrangement joins TRBV5-4 to TRBJ2-5; unclear D gene. The V end was cut by 4 bases, the J end by 5 bases, with 6 bases between. CDR1 SGHNT and CDR2 YYREEE come from the germline V gene (reference sequence). The CDR3 is 11 amino acids. The CDR3 sequence: CASSQAETQYF. CDR3 DNA: TGTGCCAGCAGCCAAGCGGAGACCCAGTACTTC.

Many counts were recorded for this clonotype. This chain connects TRBV7-2 to TRBJ2-7, with 7 nucleotides matching TRBD2. Per germline, CDR1 SGHTA and CDR2 FQGNSA. Losses at the gene ends were 0 bases for V and 4 bases for J; bases not matched to a gene: 12. The CDR3 has 17 residues. In nucleotides, the CDR3 is TGTGCCAGCAGCTTAGCGATGGGGGGGTTTTATGCGTACGAGCAGTACTTC. This sequence encodes CASSLAMGGFYAYEQYF.

This clonotype was observed at least ten times. This CDR3 reads CASSATAATYEKLFF. The CDR3 nucleotides read TGTGCCAGCTCAGCGACAGCGGCCACCTATGAAAAACTGTTTTTT. The chain recombines TRBV18 with TRBJ1-4; maybe TRBD1 (5 bases). Germline V lookup: CDR1 KGHSH, CDR2 LQKENI. This CDR3 contains 15 residues. With 5 bases removed from V and 6 bases from J, the gap between germline ends came to 16 bases.

This clonotype occurred a few times. V gene TRBV29-1 combines with J gene TRBJ2-3; D gene ambiguous. The ends were cut back, 4 bases at V and 9 bases at J, with 11 bases in the middle. There are 11 residues in the CDR3. Germline V gene sequence: CDR1 SQVTM, CDR2 ANQGSEA. In nucleotides, the CDR3 is TGCAGCGTTGCGGCTGGAGCGACGCAGTATTTT. This codes for CSVAAGATQYF.

This clonotype was seen ten or more times. The gene calls are TRBV20-1 and TRBJ2-7; 8 bases agree with TRBD1. The CDR3 is 16 amino acids. Germline V gene lookup returns CDR1 DFQATT and CDR2 SNEGSKA (reference sequence). J lost 1 base, V lost 3 bases, and 11 bases had no gene match. CDR3 loop: CSASRQGQGKSYEQYF. Written as DNA, the CDR3 is TGCAGTGCTAGCAGACAGGGGCAGGGGAAGTCCTACGAGCAGTACTTC.

The rearrangement uses TRBV7-9 and TRBJ1-5, with unresolved D. Germline assignment: CDR1 SEHNR and CDR2 FQNEAQ (reference sequence). There are 11 residues in the CDR3. V was shortened by 1 base and J by 15 bases, with 10 bases between the two germline ends. CDR3 coding DNA: TGTGCCAGCAGCTTAGGCCCTACGTGGCATTTT. As protein: CASSLGPTWHF.

Points on this clonotype: Germline is not matched at one junction end, which may reflect a read error. The rearrangement links TRBV5-4 to TRBJ2-3, with 9 bases identical to TRBD2. The CDR3 is 16 residues long. Germline lookup yields CDR1 SGHNT and CDR2 YYREEE (reference sequence). The CDR3 sequence: CVSSWGRGGATDTQYF. The CDR3 DNA follows: TGTGTCAGCAGCTGGGGGCGGGGGGGAGCCACAGATACGCAGTATTTT.